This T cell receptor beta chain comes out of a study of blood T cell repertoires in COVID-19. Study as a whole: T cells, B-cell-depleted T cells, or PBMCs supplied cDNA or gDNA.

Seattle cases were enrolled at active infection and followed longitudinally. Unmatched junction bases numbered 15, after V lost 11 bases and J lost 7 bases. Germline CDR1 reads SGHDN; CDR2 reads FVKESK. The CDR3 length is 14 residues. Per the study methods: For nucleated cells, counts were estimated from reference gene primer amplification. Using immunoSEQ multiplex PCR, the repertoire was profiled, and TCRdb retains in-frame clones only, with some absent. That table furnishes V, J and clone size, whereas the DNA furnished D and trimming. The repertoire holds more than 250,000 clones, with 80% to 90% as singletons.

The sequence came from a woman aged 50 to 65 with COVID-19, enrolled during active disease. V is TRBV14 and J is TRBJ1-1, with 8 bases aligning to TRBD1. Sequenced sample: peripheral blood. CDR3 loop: CAVQRQGIIGEAFF. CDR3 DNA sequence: TGTGCCGTACAAAGACAGGGGATTATTGGTGAAGCTTTCTTT.